This is a list of T cell receptor beta chains from one sample in a study of CD8+CD57+ T cells in acquired aplastic anemia. A single record per CDR3 protein comes from TCRdb applying MiXCR to the reads. Here the sample spans 150,000 to 200,000 distinct CDR3 sequences, under 55% being singletons. Specimen: sorted CD4+, CD8+, or CD8+CD57+ T cells (not recorded which) from PBMCs. All receptors come from a human donor with aplastic anemia. The CDR3 runs from the conserved cysteine through the conserved F or W. A D gene is named only where the DNA matches it firmly. Clone size is shown for a subset of rows, as once, few, many or a class of expanded clone.

CDR3 protein | CDR3 DNA | J gene | V gene | CDR3 length | clone size | D gene
CASCLDRGDFEQYF | TGTGCCAGCTGCTTAGACAGGGGGGATTTCGAGCAGTACTTC | TRBJ2-7 | TRBV7-9 | 14 | . | TRBD1
CASSTRLAGDNEQFF | TGTGCCAGTAGTACTAGACTAGCGGGGGACAATGAGCAGTTCTTC | TRBJ2-1 | TRBV19 | 15 | . | TRBD2
CSLAGGPETQYF | TGCAGTCTAGCGGGAGGGCCGGAGACCCAGTACTTC | TRBJ2-5 | TRBV20-1 | 12 | once | TRBD2
CASSLKVEQYF | TGTGCCAGCAGTTTAAAGGTCGAGCAGTACTTC | TRBJ2-7 | TRBV28 | 11 | many | .
CASSLEFSGNTIYF | TGTGCCAGCAGCTTGGAATTCTCTGGAAACACCATATATTTT | TRBJ1-3 | TRBV5-4 | 14 | . | .
CASSLTSSGYQETQYF | TGTGCCAGCAGCTTAACCTCTAGCGGGTACCAAGAGACCCAGTACTTC | TRBJ2-5 | TRBV11-2 | 16 | many | TRBD2
CAWTRTATSYEQYF | TGTGCCTGGACCAGGACAGCCACCTCCTACGAGCAGTACTTC | TRBJ2-7 | TRBV30 | 14 | . | .
CASSYGGLTVTGELFF | TGTGCCAGCAGTTACGGGGGGCTCACAGTCACCGGGGAGCTGTTTTTT | TRBJ2-2 | TRBV6-5 | 16 | many | .
CATSASGRGYNEQFF | TGTGCCACCAGTGCTAGCGGGAGGGGATACAATGAGCAGTTCTTC | TRBJ2-1 | TRBV24-1 | 15 | . | TRBD2
CSASQGADTQYF | TGCAGTGCTAGTCAGGGGGCAGATACGCAGTATTTT | TRBJ2-3 | TRBV20-1 | 12 | many | TRBD1
CASSIGGLVDGPQHF | TGTGCCAGTAGTATAGGTGGGTTGGTCGATGGGCCCCAGCATTTT | TRBJ1-5 | TRBV19 | 15 | . | .
CASSDGGPSTDTQYF | TGTGCCAGCAGTGACGGCGGTCCTAGCACAGATACGCAGTATTTT | TRBJ2-3 | TRBV2 | 15 | . | .
CATSGSLYTEAFF | TGTGCCACCAGTGGTTCTTTGTACACTGAAGCTTTCTTT | TRBJ1-1 | TRBV24-1 | 13 | . | .
CASSTLGQASPLHF | TGTGCCAGTAGTACCCTCGGACAGGCTTCACCCCTCCACTTT | TRBJ1-6 | TRBV19 | 14 | few | TRBD1
CASTGSGVYNEQFF | TGTGCCAGCACCGGTTCGGGAGTTTACAATGAGCAGTTCTTC | TRBJ2-1 | TRBV12-3/TRBV12-4 | 14 | many | .
CAISEWEDPEQYF | TGTGCCATCAGTGAGTGGGAGGATCCCGAGCAGTACTTC | TRBJ2-7 | TRBV10-3 | 13 | . | .
CASSIVLGFGSPLHF | TGTGCCAGTAGTATCGTCCTGGGTTTCGGGTCACCCCTCCACTTT | TRBJ1-6 | TRBV19 | 15 | . | .
CASSLQPGLAGGGEQYF | TGTGCCAGCAGCTTACAGCCGGGACTAGCGGGAGGAGGCGAGCAGTACTTC | TRBJ2-7 | TRBV11-2 | 17 | . | TRBD2
CASRPTLAGGRETQYF | TGTGCCAGCAGACCTACCCTAGCGGGAGGGCGAGAGACCCAGTACTTC | TRBJ2-5 | TRBV2 | 16 | . | TRBD2
CAGGGQNTGELFF | TGTGCCGGGGGGGGGCAGAACACCGGGGAGCTGTTTTTT | TRBJ2-2 | TRBV10-3 | 13 | . | .
CASSEGGADNQPQHF | TGTGCCAGCAGTGAAGGAGGGGCGGACAATCAGCCCCAGCATTTT | TRBJ1-5 | TRBV2 | 15 | . | .
CSAREPGMNTEAFF | TGCAGTGCTAGAGAGCCAGGGATGAACACTGAAGCTTTCTTT | TRBJ1-1 | TRBV20-1 | 14 | once | .
CASSLTSGSGYEQYF | TGTGCCAGCAGCTTGACTAGCGGGAGCGGGTACGAGCAGTACTTC | TRBJ2-7 | TRBV5-5 | 15 | many | TRBD2
CASSFPQGTEAFF | TGTGCCAGCAGTTTCCCCCAGGGAACTGAAGCTTTCTTT | TRBJ1-1 | TRBV12-3/TRBV12-4 | 13 | . | .
CASSVGAGDYTDTQYF | TGTGCCAGCAGCGTAGGGGCGGGGGATTACACAGATACACAGTATTTT | TRBJ2-3 | TRBV9 | 16 | . | TRBD2
CASRTVTLGDTIYF | TGTGCCAGCAGGACAGTAACCCTGGGGGACACCATATATTTT | TRBJ1-3 | TRBV6-7 | 14 | . | .
CASSPVTAKSIQYF | TGTGCCAGCTCACCAGTGACAGCAAAAAGCATTCAGTACTTC | TRBJ2-4 | TRBV18 | 14 | . | .
CASSELAGLAGKFF | TGTGCCAGCAGTGAATTAGCGGGACTAGCGGGGAAGTTCTTC | TRBJ2-1 | TRBV2 | 14 | . | TRBD2
CASSVGLVGEQFF | TGTGCCAGCAGCGTGGGACTAGTGGGTGAGCAGTTCTTC | TRBJ2-1 | TRBV5-4 | 13 | many | TRBD2
CATSLTRNTGELFF | TGTGCCACCAGCCTGACTAGGAACACCGGGGAGCTGTTTTTT | TRBJ2-2 | TRBV15 | 14 | once | .
CASSLERGTDTQYF | TGTGCCAGCAGCTTAGAGCGCGGCACAGATACGCAGTATTTT | TRBJ2-3 | TRBV7-9 | 14 | many | .
CATGETGRAYNEQFF | TGTGCCACCGGGGAGACAGGACGCGCCTACAATGAGCAGTTCTTC | TRBJ2-1 | TRBV24-1 | 15 | . | .
CASSSLGEKLFF | TGTGCCAGCAGCTCCCTAGGGGAAAAACTGTTTTTT | TRBJ1-4 | TRBV7-3 | 12 | . | .
CSARDGDAEAFF | TGCAGTGCTAGGGACGGGGATGCTGAAGCTTTCTTT | TRBJ1-1 | TRBV20-1 | 12 | few | .
CASSFGGGANEQFF | TGTGCCAGCAGTTTTGGCGGGGGGGCCAATGAGCAGTTCTTC | TRBJ2-1 | TRBV10-3 | 14 | . | TRBD2
CASSDDSDNTIYF | TGTGCCAGCAGTGATGATTCTGATAACACCATATATTTT | TRBJ1-3 | TRBV2 | 13 | few | .
CASNSQGRFTEAFF | TGTGCCAGCAATTCGCAGGGTCGGTTCACTGAAGCTTTCTTT | TRBJ1-1 | TRBV2 | 14 | many | .
CASTSGVRTGELFF | TGTGCCAGCACCTCGGGGGTCCGCACCGGGGAGCTGTTTTTT | TRBJ2-2 | TRBV12-3/TRBV12-4 | 14 | . | .
CASSYGLAGGIETQYF | TGTGCCAGCAGTTACGGTCTAGCGGGAGGTATAGAGACCCAGTACTTC | TRBJ2-5 | TRBV6-2/TRBV6-3 | 16 | many | TRBD2
CASSQDGPGGGSNQPQHF | TGCGCCAGCAGCCAAGATGGTCCAGGGGGCGGAAGCAATCAGCCCCAGCATTTT | TRBJ1-5 | TRBV4-1 | 18 | . | TRBD1
CASSLGTGQETQYF | TGTGCCAGCAGCTTAGGGACAGGCCAAGAGACCCAGTACTTC | TRBJ2-5 | TRBV5-5 | 14 | many | TRBD1
CASSLGTGRVYGYTF | TGTGCCAGCAGCTTAGGAACAGGGAGGGTCTATGGCTACACCTTC | TRBJ1-2 | TRBV7-2 | 15 | . | .
CSIDRGRAFF | TGCAGCATTGACAGGGGACGCGCTTTCTTT | TRBJ1-1 | TRBV29-1 | 10 | . | TRBD1
CASRRDGVNTEAFF | TGTGCCAGTAGGAGGGACGGGGTTAACACTGAAGCTTTCTTT | TRBJ1-1 | TRBV19 | 14 | . | .
CASSLTGQGGEKLFF | TGTGCCAGCAGCTTAACTGGGCAGGGAGGTGAAAAACTGTTTTTT | TRBJ1-4 | TRBV7-3 | 15 | . | .
CASSELGPSTDTQYF | TGCGCCAGCAGTGAGTTGGGACCCAGCACAGATACGCAGTATTTT | TRBJ2-3 | TRBV10-2 | 15 | few | .